These 26 T cell receptor beta chains were all obtained from the same sample, sequenced in a study of blood T cell repertoires in COVID-19. Generated by immunoSEQ multiplex PCR, the TCRdb table keeps only in-frame clones and is missing some. This table has about 6,800 clones, 70% to 90% appearing once. Sequencing was performed on peripheral blood. These TCRs come from a human donor in a cohort sampled during active COVID-19.

The chain recombines TRBV7-9 with TRBJ1-2; 11 nucleotides match TRBD1. V shed 1 base, J shed 6 bases, and the junction held 4 bases outside the gene matches. The CDR3 runs to 15 residues. Germline V CDR1 and CDR2: SEHNR, FQNEAQ (reference sequence). CDR3 residues: CASSLEGQGAHGYTF. CDR3 DNA sequence: TGTGCCAGCAGCTTAGAAGGACAGGGGGCTCATGGCTACACCTTC.

V gene TRBV4-1 combines with J gene TRBJ2-3; 13 nucleotides agree with TRBD2. CDR3 length: 17 amino acids. Per the germline V gene, CDR1 is MGHRA and CDR2 is YSYEKL. V lost 6 bases, J lost 4 bases, and 10 bases stayed unmatched. CDR3 sequence (DNA): TGCGCCAGCAGTCGGACTAGCGGGGGTCAGGGACCAGATACGCAGTATTTT. As protein: CASSRTSGGQGPDTQYF.

The rearrangement links TRBV7-2 to TRBJ2-7; D may be TRBD2 (5 bases). Germline-derived CDR1 and CDR2 are SGHTA and FQGNSA. V lost 2 bases, J lost 4 bases, and 18 bases lay in between. The CDR3 covers 16 residues. The DNA for the CDR3 is TGTGCCAGCAGCTTACTCCGTGGGAGAAAGGTGTACGAGCAGTACTTC. Translated: CASSLLRGRKVYEQYF.

The chain links TRBV2 to TRBJ2-2, with a tentative D call TRBD1 (5 bases). The CDR3 is 15 residues long. The germline V gene has CDR1 SNHLY and CDR2 FYNNEI. Trimming took off 7 bases at V and 5 bases at J, with 17 bases between the two ends. CDR3: CASTRDRELTGELFF. The CDR3 DNA reads as TGTGCCAGCACTCGAGACAGAGAGCTAACCGGGGAGCTGTTTTTT.

This chain connects TRBV9 to TRBJ2-3; 9 nucleotides line up with TRBD2. From germline, CDR1 is SGDLS and CDR2 YYNGEE. The junction had 7 bases not matched to a gene; V was cut back by 4 bases and J by 4 bases. This CDR3 comprises 15 residues. CDR3 in DNA: TGTGCCAGCAGCCTAGCGGGGATAAGTTCAGATACGCAGTATTTT. Translation gives CASSLAGISSDTQYF.

A few counts support this clone. The chain uses TRBV5-1 and TRBJ2-5, with TRBD2 matching over 9 bases. Germline V gene sequence: CDR1 SGHRS, CDR2 YFSETQ. CDR3 length: 15 amino acids. After removal of 4 bases from V and 2 bases from J, the junction contained 6 bases not matched to a gene. The CDR3 coding sequence is TGCGCCAGCAGCGCCACTAGCGGGTCTCAAGAGACCCAGTACTTC. It encodes CASSATSGSQETQYF.

The V and J genes are TRBV21-1 and TRBJ1-2; no check of the table's D call, TRBD1, against the DNA was made. TRBV21-1 is classified as a pseudogene. This CDR3 comprises 15 residues. The CDR3 bases are TGTGCCAGCAGCAAATGCAGGGGGCCGGACTATGGCTACACCTTC. It yields the protein CASSKCRGPDYGYTF.

The rearrangement links TRBV13 to TRBJ2-3; perhaps TRBD2 as D (7 bases). V dropped 1 base and J dropped 1 base, with 9 bases sitting between them. The CDR3 totals 15 residues. The germline V gene encodes CDR1 PRHDT and CDR2 FYEKMQ (reference sequence). CDR3 bases: TGTGCCAGCAGCTTAGAGGGGGGGGGCACAGATACGCAGTATTTT. It yields the protein CASSLEGGGTDTQYF.

The chain combines TRBV19 with TRBJ2-2, with no clear D. The ends were cut back, 5 bases at V and 3 bases at J, with 7 bases in the middle. Germline CDR1 and CDR2: LNHDA and SQIVND (reference sequence). CDR3 length equals 13 residues. CDR3 amino acids: CASSDKYTGELFF. CDR3 DNA: TGTGCCAGTAGTGACAAATACACCGGGGAGCTGTTTTTT.

The chain recombines TRBV14 with TRBJ1-1; 8 nucleotides line up with TRBD1. Germline CDR1 reads SGHDN; CDR2 reads FVKESK. After removal of 2 bases from V and 6 bases from J, the junction contained 11 bases not matched to a gene. The CDR3 sequence is 16 residues long. CDR3 sequence: CASSQSRGRGSSEAFF. DNA of the CDR3: TGTGCCAGCAGCCAAAGCAGGGGGCGCGGATCATCTGAAGCTTTCTTT.

This clone counts as large. The V and J genes are TRBV14 and TRBJ2-7, with a possible D match to TRBD1 (5 bases). Trimming removed 3 bases at V and 4 bases at J, with 10 bases between. The CDR3 loop spans 13 amino acids. Germline values: CDR1 SGHDN, CDR2 FVKESK. The CDR3 here is CASSQIDSYEQYF. CDR3 DNA: TGTGCCAGCAGCCAGATCGACAGTTACGAGCAGTACTTC.

The chain combines TRBV15 with TRBJ2-1, with a possible D match to TRBD2 (5 bases). Trimming cost V 5 bases and J 5 bases, with 16 bases left between them. The CDR3 is 15 residues long. The germline V gene has CDR1 LNHNV and CDR2 YYDKDF (reference sequence). The CDR3 nucleotides read TGTGCCACCAGCCGGGGTGATGGTGGCCACAATGAGCAGTTCTTC. Its translation: CATSRGDGGHNEQFF.

This clone has a single count. The V call is TRBV14, the J call TRBJ2-7; 8 nucleotides agree with TRBD1. J gave up 0 bases and V 4 bases, and 8 bases lay outside the gene matches. The CDR3 totals 16 residues. Germline loops: CDR1 SGHDN, CDR2 FVKESK. The CDR3 coding sequence is TGTGCCAGCAGCCGAAATCCAGGGGGCAGCTCCTACGAGCAGTACTTC. Translated: CASSRNPGGSSYEQYF.

This sequence joins TRBV7-2 and TRBJ2-1; D is possibly TRBD1 (5 bases). The length of the CDR3 is 13 residues. Germline loops: CDR1 SGHTA, CDR2 FQGNSA. The V gene lost 5 bases and the J gene lost 7 bases, with 12 bases spanning the gap. DNA of the CDR3: TGTGCCAGCAGCACAGGTCGGAGTAATGAGCAGTTCTTC. Translated: CASSTGRSNEQFF. The variable domain in full, completed from reference TRBV7-2 and TRBJ2-1, reads GAGVSQSPSNKVTEKGKDVELRCDPISGHTALYWYRQSLGQGLEFLIYFQGNSAPDKSGLPSDRFSAERTGGSVSTLTIQRTQQEDSAVYLCASSTGRSNEQFFGPGTRLTVL.

The chain recombines TRBV5-1 with TRBJ2-5; 11 positions match TRBD2. The CDR3 runs 18 residues. The ends lost 4 bases at V and 0 bases at J; junction bases unmatched: 11. CDR1 is SGHRS and CDR2 is YFSETQ in the germline V gene. As DNA, the CDR3 is TGCGCCAGCAGCCGAACTCCGCGACTAGCGGGGTACCAAGAGACCCAGTACTTC. This encodes CASSRTPRLAGYQETQYF. Filled out from reference TRBV5-1 and TRBJ2-5, the complete variable domain reads KAGVTQTPRYLIKTRGQQVTLSCSPISGHRSVSWYQQTPGQGLQFLFEYFSETQRNKGNFPGRFSGRQFSNSRSEMNVSTLELGDSALYLCASSRTPRLAGYQETQYFGPGTRLLVL.

The chain joins TRBV5-1 to TRBJ1-5; TRBD1 aligns across 7 bases. V gave up 4 bases and J gave up 5 bases; unmatched junction bases: 6. This CDR3 is built from 14 residues. The germline V gene has CDR1 SGHRS and CDR2 YFSETQ. The CDR3 region has the DNA TGCGCCAGCAGCCCGGGACAGCCAGATCAGCCCCAGCATTTT. This translates into CASSPGQPDQPQHF.

The rearrangement uses TRBV5-1 and TRBJ1-2; D is unresolved. Germline V gene data show CDR1 as SGHRS and CDR2 as YFSETQ. The CDR3 consists of 15 residues. The V end was cut by 0 bases, the J end by 7 bases, with 16 bases between. The CDR3 loop is CASSLAPGVNSGYTF. CDR3 sequence (DNA): TGCGCCAGCAGCTTGGCCCCGGGTGTAAATAGTGGCTACACCTTC.

The CDR3 sequence is CASSPLGSSYEQYF. The CDR3 DNA is TGTGCCAGCAGCCCCTTGGGCAGCTCCTACGAGCAGTACTTC. The genes are TRBV3-1 (or the pseudogene TRBV3-2) and TRBJ2-7; no clear D gene. This CDR3 has 14 residues. The germline V gene has CDR1 LGHDT and CDR2 YNNKEL (reference sequence). V was shortened by 4 bases and J by 0 bases, with 10 bases between the two germline ends.

A few counts support this clone. V gene TRBV18 combines with J gene TRBJ2-2; TRBD1 might be the D (6 bases). The CDR3 is 17 amino acids. In germline, CDR1 is KGHSH, CDR2 LQKENI. Deletions cut 2 bases from V and 0 bases from J, with 13 bases between. The CDR3 sequence is CASSPISRTANTGELFF. The CDR3 DNA reads TGTGCCAGCTCACCAATCTCTAGGACAGCGAACACCGGGGAGCTGTTTTTT.

The chain uses TRBV7-3 and TRBJ2-2; D perhaps matches TRBD1 (6 bases). Per the germline V gene, CDR1 is SGHTA and CDR2 is FQGTGA. V lost 2 bases and J 7 bases, leaving 20 bases between the germline ends. The CDR3 loop spans 17 amino acids. CDR3 DNA: TGTGCCAGCAGCTTATTAGTCGTGAGGGGGTCTGACGGGGAGCTGTTTTTT. Its translation is CASSLLVVRGSDGELFF.

The V gene is TRBV12-5, the J gene TRBJ2-7, with D perhaps TRBD1 (7 bases). The CDR3 consists of 15 residues. Trimming removed 3 bases at V and 0 bases at J, with 12 bases between. Germline assignment: CDR1 LGHNT and CDR2 FRNRAP. The CDR3 nucleotides read TGTGCTAGTGGTTTAGGGCGGGACAGCTCCTACGAGCAGTACTTC. It translates to CASGLGRDSSYEQYF.

The chain combines TRBV18 with TRBJ1-6, with 12 bases identical to TRBD1. In germline, CDR1 is KGHSH, CDR2 LQKENI. The CDR3 loop spans 17 amino acids. J gave up 8 bases and V 3 bases, and 8 bases lay outside the gene matches. The DNA for the CDR3 is TGTGCCAGCTCACCCGGGACAGGGGGCTTCCTCCATTCACCCCTCCACTTT. Amino acid sequence: CASSPGTGGFLHSPLHF.

V gene TRBV3-1 (or the pseudogene TRBV3-2) combines with J gene TRBJ1-1; D ambiguous. The CDR3 length is 15 residues. The germline V and J ends were trimmed by 1 base and 3 bases, with 12 bases remaining between them. Per the germline V gene, CDR1 is LGHDT and CDR2 is YNNKEL (reference sequence). The DNA of the CDR3 is TGTGCCAGCAGCCAAGGGTCGCGGGGAGACACTGAAGCTTTCTTT. Encoded protein: CASSQGSRGDTEAFF.

The V call is TRBV11-2, the J call TRBJ1-4; 10 bases are shared with TRBD1. The CDR3 runs to 15 residues. In germline, CDR1 is SGHAT, CDR2 FQNNGV. J lost 7 bases, V lost 5 bases, and 7 bases had no gene match. In nucleotides, the CDR3 is TGTGCCAGCAGCGTATTCCGGGACAGGGGTGAAAAACTGTTTTTT. As protein: CASSVFRDRGEKLFF.

This chain joins TRBV7-6 and TRBJ2-7, with 9 bases aligning to TRBD2. Per the germline V gene, CDR1 is SGHVS and CDR2 is FNYEAQ. This CDR3 has 16 amino acids. V was clipped by 0 bases and J by 5 bases; unmatched bases: 8. This CDR3 reads CASSLALAGEFDEQYF. In DNA form, the CDR3 reads TGTGCCAGCAGCTTAGCGTTAGCGGGGGAATTCGACGAGCAGTACTTC.

The chain carries TRBV6-5 and TRBJ2-3, with D perhaps matching TRBD2 (7 bases). The CDR3 is 16 residues long. V was cut by 0 bases and J by 5 bases, with 15 bases left in between. Germline values: CDR1 MNHEY, CDR2 SVGAGI. The CDR3 bases are TGTGCCAGCAGTTACTCGATGGGGGGCGGGAGAGATACGCAGTATTTT. It codes for CASSYSMGGGRDTQYF.